This TCR beta chain is drawn from a study of molecular identifiers for immune sequencing clone quantification. Overall study: In the replicates, RNA derived from roughly 20,000 or 100,000 naive CD8 cells was divided into five parts, and four were sequenced.

With listed TCR primers and previously described methods, bulk TCR libraries were prepared. A single record per CDR3 protein comes from TCRdb applying MiXCR to the PCR reads. The sample contains around 6,000 distinct CDR3 sequences, 16% of which appear only once. The V gene's germline CDR1 is SQVTM and CDR2 ANQGSEA. V lost 6 bases to trimming and J lost 7 bases; unmatched junction nucleotides: 10. The CDR3 extends over 15 amino acids. This clonotype is medium-sized (0.01 to 0.1%) in the sample. The TCR originated in a human donor in good health. Some libraries in this study had Jurkat cell RNA spiked in. The V call is TRBV29-1, the J call TRBJ2-3, with 13 bases that match TRBD2. Sequenced sample: naive CD8+ T cells from blood, with Jurkat cell RNA spiked in. Noted subset: FACS-sorted CD8+CD4-CCR7+CD45RA+ naive T cells. CDR3: CSVTTSGRFLNTQYF. Written as DNA, the CDR3 is TGCAGCGTAACGACTAGCGGGAGGTTTTTGAATACGCAGTATTTT.